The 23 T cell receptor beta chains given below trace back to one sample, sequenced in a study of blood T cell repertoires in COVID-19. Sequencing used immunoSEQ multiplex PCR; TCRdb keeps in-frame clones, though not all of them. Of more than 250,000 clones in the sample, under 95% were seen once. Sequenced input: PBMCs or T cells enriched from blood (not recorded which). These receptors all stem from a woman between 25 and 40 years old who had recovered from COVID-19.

CDR3 sequence (DNA): TGTGCCAGCAGTGCAACAGGGCGCGATTCACCCCTCCACTTT. This codes for CASSATGRDSPLHF. This chain links TRBV2 with TRBJ1-6; D is perhaps TRBD1 (6 bases). This CDR3 has 14 residues. Germline loops: CDR1 SNHLY, CDR2 FYNNEI. V lost 4 bases to trimming and J lost 8 bases, with 12 bases between them.

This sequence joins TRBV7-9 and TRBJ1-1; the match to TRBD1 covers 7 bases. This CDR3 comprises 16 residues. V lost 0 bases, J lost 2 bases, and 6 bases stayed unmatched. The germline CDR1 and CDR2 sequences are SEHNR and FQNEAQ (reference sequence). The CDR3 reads CASSLAYGTANTEAFF. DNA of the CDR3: TGTGCCAGCAGCTTAGCCTACGGGACAGCTAACACTGAAGCTTTCTTT.

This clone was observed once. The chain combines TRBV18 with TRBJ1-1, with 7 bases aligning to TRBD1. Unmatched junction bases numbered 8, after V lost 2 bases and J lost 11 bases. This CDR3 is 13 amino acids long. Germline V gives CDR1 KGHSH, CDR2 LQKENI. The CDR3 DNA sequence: TGTGCCAGCTCACCAGACAGGGTTCCATCTGCTTTCTTT. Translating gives CASSPDRVPSAFF.

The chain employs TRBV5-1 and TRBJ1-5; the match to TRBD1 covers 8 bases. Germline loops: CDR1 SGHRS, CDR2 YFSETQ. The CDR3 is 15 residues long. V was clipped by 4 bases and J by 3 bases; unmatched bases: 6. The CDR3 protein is CASSLSDRDNQPQHF. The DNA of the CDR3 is TGCGCCAGCAGCCTTTCGGACAGGGACAATCAGCCCCAGCATTTT.

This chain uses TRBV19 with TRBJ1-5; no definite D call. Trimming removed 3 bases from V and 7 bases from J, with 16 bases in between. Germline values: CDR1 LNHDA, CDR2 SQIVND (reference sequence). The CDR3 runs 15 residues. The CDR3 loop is CASSIRIAREQPQHF. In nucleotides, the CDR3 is TGTGCCAGTAGTATTAGGATAGCCCGGGAGCAGCCCCAGCATTTT.

The CDR3 region is CASTPASGATGELFF. Written as DNA, the CDR3 is TGTGCCAGTACTCCGGCTAGCGGGGCCACCGGGGAGCTGTTTTTT. The chain carries TRBV19 and TRBJ2-2; 9 bases are a match to TRBD2. Germline trimming cut 7 bases from V and 4 bases from J; bases unmatched to any gene: 7. This CDR3 spans 15 amino acids. The V gene's germline CDR1 is LNHDA and CDR2 SQIVND (reference sequence).

The DNA of the CDR3 is TGTGCCAGTGGGGGGGTCAGGGGAGATGTGGACTCACCCCTCCACTTT. This encodes CASGGVRGDVDSPLHF. The chain carries TRBV2 and TRBJ1-6; possible D gene TRBD1, 6 bases. Germline lookup yields CDR1 SNHLY and CDR2 FYNNEI. Trimming removed 9 bases at V and 10 bases at J, with 25 bases between. CDR3 size: 16 residues. The full variable domain, completed using reference TRBV2 and TRBJ1-6, is EPEVTQTPSHQVTQMGQEVILRCVPISNHLYFYWYRQILGQKVEFLVSFYNNEISEKSEIFDDQFSVERPDGSNFTLKIRSTKLEDSAMYFCASGGVRGDVDSPLHFGNGTRLTVT.

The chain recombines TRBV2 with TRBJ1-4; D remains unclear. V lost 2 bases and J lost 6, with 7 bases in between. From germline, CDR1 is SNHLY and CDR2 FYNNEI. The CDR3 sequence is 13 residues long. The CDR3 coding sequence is TGTGCCAGCAGTGAATTCTCTTATGAAAAACTGTTTTTT. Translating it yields CASSEFSYEKLFF.

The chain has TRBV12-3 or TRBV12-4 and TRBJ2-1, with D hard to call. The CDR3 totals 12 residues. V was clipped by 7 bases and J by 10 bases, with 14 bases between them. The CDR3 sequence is CASTHLKQEQFF. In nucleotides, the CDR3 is TGTGCCAGCACCCACCTCAAACAGGAGCAGTTCTTC.

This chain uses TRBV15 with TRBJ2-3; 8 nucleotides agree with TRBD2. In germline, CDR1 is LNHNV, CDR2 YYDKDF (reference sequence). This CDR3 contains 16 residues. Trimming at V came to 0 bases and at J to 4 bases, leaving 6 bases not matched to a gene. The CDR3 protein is CATSREISGVSDTQYF. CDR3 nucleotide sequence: TGTGCCACCAGCAGAGAGATTAGCGGGGTTTCAGATACGCAGTATTTT.

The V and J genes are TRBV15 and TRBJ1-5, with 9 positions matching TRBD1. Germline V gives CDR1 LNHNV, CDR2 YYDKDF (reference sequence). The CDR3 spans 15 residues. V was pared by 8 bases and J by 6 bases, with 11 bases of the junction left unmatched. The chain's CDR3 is CATGRQGVGSQPQHF. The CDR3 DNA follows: TGTGCCACCGGGCGACAGGGGGTGGGGAGTCAGCCCCAGCATTTT.

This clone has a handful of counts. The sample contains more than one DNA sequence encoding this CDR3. CDR3 region: CASSSGTVNTEAFF. For the CDR3, the DNA is TGTGCCAGCAGCTCCGGGACAGTGAACACTGAAGCTTTCTTT. The chain carries TRBV7-9 and TRBJ1-1; TRBD1 agrees at 7 bases. Germline V gene lookup returns CDR1 SEHNR and CDR2 FQNEAQ (reference sequence). The V and J ends lost 4 bases and 0 bases, in that order; junction bases with no gene match: 2. The CDR3 consists of 14 residues.

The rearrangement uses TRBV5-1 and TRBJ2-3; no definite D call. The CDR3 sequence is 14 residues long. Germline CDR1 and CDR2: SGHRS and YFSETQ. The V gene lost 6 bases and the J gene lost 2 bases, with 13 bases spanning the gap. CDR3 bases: TGCGCCAGCACGTCAGGATCTCCCACAGATACGCAGTATTTT. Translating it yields CASTSGSPTDTQYF.

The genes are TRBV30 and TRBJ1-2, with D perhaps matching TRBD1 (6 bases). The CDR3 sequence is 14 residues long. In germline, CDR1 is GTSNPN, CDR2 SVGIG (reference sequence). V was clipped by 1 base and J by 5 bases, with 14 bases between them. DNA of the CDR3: TGTGCCTGGAGTGGGACAGCATCTGGGTATGGCTACACCTTC. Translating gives CAWSGTASGYGYTF.

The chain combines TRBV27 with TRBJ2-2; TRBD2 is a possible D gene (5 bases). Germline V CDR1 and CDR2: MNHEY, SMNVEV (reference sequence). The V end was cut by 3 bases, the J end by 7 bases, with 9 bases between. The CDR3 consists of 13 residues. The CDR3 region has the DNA TGTGCCAGCAGTTTCCAAGGAGGCGGGGAGCTGTTTTTT. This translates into CASSFQGGGELFF.

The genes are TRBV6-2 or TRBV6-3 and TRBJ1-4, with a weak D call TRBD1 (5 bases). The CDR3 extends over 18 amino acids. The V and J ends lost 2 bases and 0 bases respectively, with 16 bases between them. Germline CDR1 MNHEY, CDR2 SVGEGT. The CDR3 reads CASSYSTQAIATNEKLFF. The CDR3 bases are TGTGCCAGCAGTTACAGCACACAGGCGATTGCAACTAATGAAAAACTGTTTTTT.

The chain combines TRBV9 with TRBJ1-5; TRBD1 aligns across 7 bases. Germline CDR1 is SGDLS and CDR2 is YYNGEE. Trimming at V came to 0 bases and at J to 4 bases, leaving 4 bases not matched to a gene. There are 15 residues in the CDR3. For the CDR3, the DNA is TGTGCCAGCAGCGTAGCCCCGGACAGGAATCAGCCCCAGCATTTT. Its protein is CASSVAPDRNQPQHF.

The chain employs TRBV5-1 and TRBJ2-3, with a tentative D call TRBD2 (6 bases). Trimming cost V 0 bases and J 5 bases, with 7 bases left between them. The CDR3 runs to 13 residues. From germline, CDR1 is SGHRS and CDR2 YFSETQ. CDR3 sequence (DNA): TGCGCCAGCAGCTTGGCAGCGGGAGATACGCAGTATTTT. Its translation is CASSLAAGDTQYF.

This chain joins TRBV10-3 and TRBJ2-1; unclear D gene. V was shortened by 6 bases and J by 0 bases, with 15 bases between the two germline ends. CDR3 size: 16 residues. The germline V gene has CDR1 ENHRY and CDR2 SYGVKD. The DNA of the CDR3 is TGTGCCATCAGGCCCTCCCTAGGAAGCTCCTACAATGAGCAGTTCTTC. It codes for CAIRPSLGSSYNEQFF.

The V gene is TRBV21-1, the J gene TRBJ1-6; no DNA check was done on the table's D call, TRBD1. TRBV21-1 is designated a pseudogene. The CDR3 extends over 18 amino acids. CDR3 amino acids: CASSKFSQGAGYNSPLHF. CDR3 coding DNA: TGTGCCAGCAGCAAGTTTAGTCAGGGGGCCGGCTATAATTCACCCCTCCACTTT.

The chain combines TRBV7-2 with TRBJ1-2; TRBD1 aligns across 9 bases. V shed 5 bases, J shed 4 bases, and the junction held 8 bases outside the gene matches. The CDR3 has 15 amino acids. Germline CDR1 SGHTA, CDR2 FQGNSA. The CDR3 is CASSARTGVTYGYTF. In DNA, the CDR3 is TGTGCCAGCAGCGCGCGGACAGGGGTCACCTATGGCTACACCTTC. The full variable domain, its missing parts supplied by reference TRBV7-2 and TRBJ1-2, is GAGVSQSPSNKVTEKGKDVELRCDPISGHTALYWYRQSLGQGLEFLIYFQGNSAPDKSGLPSDRFSAERTGGSVSTLTIQRTQQEDSAVYLCASSARTGVTYGYTFGSGTRLTVV.

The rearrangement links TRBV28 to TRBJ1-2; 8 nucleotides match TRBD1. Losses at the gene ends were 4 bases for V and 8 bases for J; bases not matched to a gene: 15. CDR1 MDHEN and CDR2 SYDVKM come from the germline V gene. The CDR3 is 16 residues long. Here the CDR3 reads CASSSSAAGGTGGYTF. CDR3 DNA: TGTGCCAGCAGTTCCTCGGCCGCAGGGGGCACAGGAGGCTACACCTTC.

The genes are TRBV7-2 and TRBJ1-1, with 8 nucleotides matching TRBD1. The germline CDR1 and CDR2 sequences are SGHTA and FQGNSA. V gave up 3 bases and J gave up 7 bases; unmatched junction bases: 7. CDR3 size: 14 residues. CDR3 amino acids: CASSFGRGPGEAFF. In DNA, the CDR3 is TGTGCCAGCAGCTTCGGCAGGGGGCCTGGTGAAGCTTTCTTT.